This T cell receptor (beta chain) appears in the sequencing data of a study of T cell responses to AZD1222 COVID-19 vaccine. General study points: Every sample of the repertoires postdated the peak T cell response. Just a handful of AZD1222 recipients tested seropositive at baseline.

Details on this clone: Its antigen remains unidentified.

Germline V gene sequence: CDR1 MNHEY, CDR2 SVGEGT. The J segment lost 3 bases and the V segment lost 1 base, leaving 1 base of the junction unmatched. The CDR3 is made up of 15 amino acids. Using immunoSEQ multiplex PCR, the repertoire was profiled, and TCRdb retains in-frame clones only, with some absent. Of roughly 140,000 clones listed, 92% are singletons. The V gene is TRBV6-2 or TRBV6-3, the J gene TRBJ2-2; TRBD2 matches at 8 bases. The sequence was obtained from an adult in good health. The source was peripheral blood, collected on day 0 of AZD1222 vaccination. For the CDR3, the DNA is TGTGCCAGCAGTTACTTGGGACTAGACACCGGGGAGCTGTTTTTT. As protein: CASSYLGLDTGELFF.